This T cell receptor beta chain stems from a study of blood T cell repertoires in COVID-19. Study details: Acute and convalescent COVID-19 specimens originated in the United States, Italy and Spain. Nucleic acid was either cDNA or gDNA, and it came from T cells, B-cell-depleted T cells, or PBMCs.

Per the original data handling: How many nucleated cells were present was estimated from reference gene primer amplification. The data were produced by immunoSEQ multiplex PCR, yet TCRdb's version contains in-frame clones alone and is incomplete. V, J and clone size were drawn from that table, and D and trimming were deduced from the DNA. Of 150,000 to 200,000 clones in the sample, 80% to 90% were seen once. The CDR3 has 11 amino acids. Germline values: CDR1 DFQATT, CDR2 SNEGSKA (reference sequence). V gave up 2 bases and J gave up 11 bases; unmatched junction bases: 5. The clonotype originates from a woman older than 75 with acute or convalescent COVID-19. This chain connects TRBV20-1 to TRBJ1-2, with 7 bases lining up with TRBD1. The sequencing sample was made of peripheral blood. This CDR3 reads CSARRDSKYTF. The CDR3 DNA reads TGCAGTGCTAGAAGGGACAGTAAATACACCTTC.